This record concerns one TCR beta chain sequence. This clone is labeled medium-sized (0.01 to 0.1%). Its antigen target is currently unknown. No much larger clone is present one base from it, and per-base qualities are unavailable. Its CDR3 holds 15 amino acids, cysteine through phenylalanine. Only the CDR3 part of the read is kept: 45 bases, read in frame from the first base. V is reduced by 0 bases and J by 4 bases, leaving a spacing of 12 bases between them. CDR1 and CDR2, per the germline V gene, are MNHGY and SAAAGT. This specimen belongs to a study of T cells in localized non-small cell lung cancer (dated by TCRdb to 2018 to 2020). Concerning the study at large: Comparing tumors with uninvolved tumor-adjacent lungs, the study looked at the T cell repertoires of 236 patients with early-stage NSCLC. All 236 NSCLC patients in the cohort were treatment-naive and had localized lung tumors that were resected. NSCLC patients had a mean age of approximately 66 years, and more than 120 were male and over 85 female.

TCR beta CDR3 regions were sequenced from DNA using the immunoSEQ Assay. The paper's data handling went like this. To compute T cell density, TCR beta template counts were normalized to usable DNA, which was estimated by amplifying housekeeping genes. Richness was estimated using the preseqR package, with extrapolation to 400,000 templates for PBMC samples and to 120,000 templates for tissue samples. Clonality was calculated as one minus Pielou's evenness. Tissue-enriched TCRs were identified through differential abundance testing performed on productive amino-acid clonotypes, with a minimum total count of 5 and an alpha of 0.1. Repertoire overlap between compartments was quantified with the Jaccard Index and Morisita Overlap Index. GLIPH clustered TCR beta CDR3s with public tetramer-defined viral CDR3s; viral motifs required at least three viral sequences plus V-gene enrichment. TCRdb provides this immuneACCESS table in a form limited to in-frame rearrangements. Some clones are lacking; in checked studies, under half of them reflect an unresolved V gene, and why the rest are absent is not known. V, J and clone size were drawn from that table, and D and trimming were deduced from the DNA. This sample comprises thousands of clones, 30% to 35% of them detected only once. The top ten clonotypes cover approximately 10% of the sample.

Uninvolved adjacent lung was sampled at least 2 cm away from the tumor margin, and two independent pathologists confirmed that the tissue had no atypia. At diagnosis, peripheral blood, uninvolved tumor-adjacent lung and tumor were collected and stored as a combination of fresh-frozen and FFPE material. What the research found in general, with its limitations: The highest T cell clonality was observed in uninvolved tumor-adjacent lung, where clonality exceeded that of tumor, suggesting that antigenic responses were more focused in uninvolved tumor-adjacent lung. Higher T cell density in blood was associated with longer overall survival, whereas higher clonality in adjacent lung was associated with shorter survival. Multi-region tumor sequencing was not performed, so intratumor heterogeneity could not be excluded. Because the study design was exploratory, TCR variables were selected using unadjusted p-values without false-discovery rate correction. A median of around 50 of the top 100 tumor clones turned up in the paired uninvolved adjacent lung, and approximately 30 of those clones also ranked among the top 100 of that same adjacent lung.

The chain links TRBV6-8 with TRBJ1-2, with TRBD1 perhaps the D gene, on 5 matching bases. This sample comprised normal lung tissue next to the tumor, obtained before any cancer treatment. This receptor was obtained from a male donor aged 60 or over with stage III lung adenocarcinoma. The CDR3 loop reads CASSYSTAGTYGYTF. The nucleotide sequence reads TGTGCCAGCAGTTACTCGACGGCAGGGACCTATGGCTACACCTTC.